This T cell receptor beta chain was captured by sequencing in a study of OX40 agonist ivuxolimab in advanced cancers. At the level of the study: Ivuxolimab is a fully human IgG2 antibody that activates OX40 (CD134). Patients undergoing dose escalation presented with hepatocellular carcinoma, melanoma, renal cell or head and neck cancer. Partial response was recorded in three patients: one hepatocellular carcinoma and two cutaneous melanoma cases.

Germline V gene data show CDR1 as SGHKS and CDR2 as YYEKEE (reference sequence). Trimming cost V 3 bases and J 1 base; bases outside gene matches: 4. The CDR3 runs 16 residues. Enrollment shut out patients with autoimmune disease history or systemic immunosuppression. Only in-frame clones appear in the TCRdb table, and some are missing; sequencing was by immunoSEQ multiplex PCR. The sample lists tens of thousands of clones, about 83% occurring once. The chain couples TRBV5-5 to TRBJ1-1, with 12 bases aligning to TRBD1. Sequenced material: CD4+ or CD8+ T cells sorted from blood, taken in a trial of the OX40 agonist ivuxolimab. This sequence originates from an adult with an advanced solid tumor such as melanoma, head and neck, liver or kidney cancer. The CDR3 loop is CASSSRGQGANTEAFF. CDR3 DNA sequence: TGTGCCAGCAGCTCGCGGGGACAGGGGGCGAACACTGAAGCTTTCTTT.